This T cell receptor beta chain emerged from a study of T-cell reconstitution after alpha-beta-depleted transplantation in children. V gave up 7 bases and J gave up 2 bases, with 9 bases separating them. Germline CDR1 is DFQATT and CDR2 is SNEGSKA (reference sequence). There are 12 residues in the CDR3. Unique molecular identifiers tagged the TCRbeta library. TCRdb ran MiXCR on the PCR reads and lists one entry per CDR3 protein. The sample records under 850,000 distinct CDR3 sequences, around 14% being singletons. Concerning this clonotype: Its antigen is not known.

The study's findings and limits: Recipient T cells and thymic progenitors that survived gave rise to the high TCRbeta diversity observed at day 60 in some patients. T-cell numbers and diversity one year post-transplant derived largely from freshly generated T cells.

Sequencing was performed on PBMCs, taken before TCRalphabeta/CD19-depleted stem cell transplant. The clonotype was recovered from a girl aged 2-10 years with congenital amegakaryocytic thrombocytopenia, due to receive a stem cell transplant. This chain links TRBV20-1 with TRBJ1-5; D is perhaps TRBD1 (5 bases). The CDR3 sequence is CSGGGGNQPQHF. CDR3 in DNA: TGCAGTGGTGGGGGGGGCAATCAGCCCCAGCATTTT.